This T cell receptor (beta chain) was sequenced in a study of cytomegalovirus exposure and HLA in healthy donors. Primers: 60 Vbeta forward and 13 Jbeta reverse. The table came from immunoSEQ multiplex PCR; TCRdb's copy has only in-frame clones and leaves some out. The profile shows some 110,000 clones, roughly 79% of them singletons. This CDR3 contains 16 residues. V dropped 6 bases and J dropped 4; count of bases not matched to a gene: 12. Germline V gives CDR1 MDHEN, CDR2 SYDVKM. This chain connects TRBV28 to TRBJ1-2, with 9 nucleotides matching TRBD1. Sequencing was done on a sample of PBMCs. The source is a woman aged 18-29 years in good health and CMV-seronegative. CDR3 bases: TGTGCCAGCAGGGCGGGCACAGGGGGCAGATCCTATGGCTACACCTTC. Amino acids: CASRAGTGGRSYGYTF.